Sequencing of this T cell receptor beta chain was carried out in a study of T cell changes during pregnancy in multiple sclerosis. Assay: immunoSEQ multiplex PCR; the TCRdb copy retains only in-frame clones and omits some. The sample consists of around 96,000 clones, approximately 94% of them appearing once. This sequence originates from a female donor with multiple sclerosis, enrolled in a pregnancy study. Here the sequenced sample was peripheral blood, taken in the third trimester of pregnancy.

This CDR3 is CASSQDWERESSDEQYF. The CDR3 coding sequence is TGCGCCAGCAGCCAAGATTGGGAGCGGGAGTCGTCGGACGAGCAGTACTTC. The gene calls are TRBV4-1 and TRBJ2-7; the match to TRBD2 covers 8 bases. J was trimmed by 5 bases and V by 0 bases; bases with no gene match: 12. Germline-derived CDR1 and CDR2 are MGHRA and YSYEKL. The CDR3 covers 17 residues.